This T cell receptor (beta chain) was retrieved from a study of blood T cell repertoires in COVID-19. Turning to the study itself: Sites in the United States, Italy and Spain provided acute and convalescent COVID-19 samples. T cells, B-cell-depleted T cells, or PBMCs provided the cDNA or gDNA that served as material.

In the authors' methods: Amplification of reference gene primers provided the estimated nucleated cell counts. Profiled with immunoSEQ multiplex PCR; TCRdb holds only in-frame clones, not every one. The DNA was the basis for D and trimming; V, J and clone size are from that table. The profile shows 40,000 to 50,000 clones, about 86% of them singletons. The sequenced material came from peripheral blood. The sequence was collected from a woman older than 75 with acute or convalescent COVID-19.

This CDR3 reads CASTIPGQGSYEQYF. In DNA form, the CDR3 reads TGTGCCAGCACCATACCGGGACAGGGCTCCTACGAGCAGTACTTC. V usage is TRBV2 and J usage is TRBJ2-7; TRBD1 aligns across 9 bases. The germline CDR1 and CDR2 sequences are SNHLY and FYNNEI. V shed 7 bases and J 0 bases; nucleotides not matched to a gene: 7. This CDR3 spans 15 amino acids. Together with reference TRBV2 and TRBJ2-7, the CDR3 gives the full variable domain: EPEVTQTPSHQVTQMGQEVILRCVPISNHLYFYWYRQILGQKVEFLVSFYNNEISEKSEIFDDQFSVERPDGSNFTLKIRSTKLEDSAMYFCASTIPGQGSYEQYFGPGTRLTVT.